This is a list of T cell receptor beta chains from one sample in a study of cytomegalovirus exposure and HLA in healthy donors. Measured with immunoSEQ multiplex PCR; TCRdb has only the in-frame clones, and not every one. This table holds about 210,000 clones, 83% found once. Sample: PBMCs. These receptors originate from a man aged 35 to 55 in good health and CMV-seropositive. CDR3s include the opening cysteine and the closing phenylalanine or tryptophan. The D gene is left open where the match is weak. Where a row states a size, it is once, few, many or the class of an expanded clone; other rows omit it.

CDR3 protein: CATKGGGPEANVLTF; CDR3 DNA: TGTGCCACCAAGGGCGGGGGCCCGGAGGCCAACGTCCTGACTTTC; clone size: .; J gene: TRBJ2-6; V gene: TRBV7-9; D gene: .
CDR3 protein: CATSAQGSYNEQFF; CDR3 DNA: TGTGCCACCAGCGCACAGGGTTCCTACAATGAGCAGTTCTTC; clone size: .; J gene: TRBJ2-1; V gene: TRBV15; D gene: .
CDR3 protein: CASRREDRGDYGYTF; CDR3 DNA: TGTGCCAGCAGACGAGAGGACAGGGGGGACTATGGCTACACCTTC; clone size: .; J gene: TRBJ1-2; V gene: TRBV6-1; D gene: TRBD1
CDR3 protein: CASKAGGTDTQYF; CDR3 DNA: TGTGCCAGCAAGGCGGGAGGGACAGATACGCAGTATTTT; clone size: .; J gene: TRBJ2-3; V gene: TRBV2; D gene: TRBD2
CDR3 protein: CASSLGLGAHTQYF; CDR3 DNA: TGTGCCAGCAGTTTAGGACTGGGGGCGCATACGCAGTATTTT; clone size: .; J gene: TRBJ2-3; V gene: TRBV27; D gene: .
CDR3 protein: CASSDARDYPYEQYF; CDR3 DNA: TGTGCCAGCAGTGACGCCCGGGACTACCCATACGAGCAGTACTTC; clone size: .; J gene: TRBJ2-7; V gene: TRBV6-4; D gene: TRBD2
CDR3 protein: CASTRGSSYNEQFF; CDR3 DNA: TGCGCCAGCACTCGCGGGAGCTCCTACAATGAGCAGTTCTTC; clone size: .; J gene: TRBJ2-1; V gene: TRBV4-1; D gene: TRBD2
CDR3 protein: CSVVAGIGETQYF; CDR3 DNA: TGCAGCGTTGTGGCGGGAATTGGGGAGACCCAGTACTTC; clone size: .; J gene: TRBJ2-5; V gene: TRBV29-1; D gene: .
CDR3 protein: CASSPTATGSGEQFF; CDR3 DNA: TGTGCCAGCAGCCCTACTGCGACGGGGTCGGGAGAGCAGTTCTTC; clone size: few; J gene: TRBJ2-1; V gene: TRBV7-6; D gene: .
CDR3 protein: CASSKNQRETQYF; CDR3 DNA: TGTGCCAGTAGTAAGAATCAGCGCGAGACCCAGTACTTC; clone size: .; J gene: TRBJ2-5; V gene: TRBV19; D gene: .
CDR3 protein: CASSLRANSNQPQHF; CDR3 DNA: TGTGCCAGCAGCTTGAGAGCCAATAGCAATCAGCCCCAGCATTTT; clone size: .; J gene: TRBJ1-5; V gene: TRBV5-6; D gene: .
CDR3 protein: CASSYSRDTEAFF; CDR3 DNA: TGTGCCAGCAGTTACTCGAGGGACACTGAAGCTTTCTTT; clone size: .; J gene: TRBJ1-1; V gene: TRBV6-5; D gene: .
CDR3 protein: CASSLAGNGNTIYF; CDR3 DNA: TGTGCCAGCAGCTTGGCAGGGAATGGAAACACCATATATTTT; clone size: .; J gene: TRBJ1-3; V gene: TRBV5-4; D gene: .
CDR3 protein: CASGQANTGELFF; CDR3 DNA: TGCGCCAGCGGACAGGCGAACACCGGGGAGCTGTTTTTT; clone size: .; J gene: TRBJ2-2; V gene: TRBV5-1; D gene: TRBD1
CDR3 protein: CSVVQGSDTQYF; CDR3 DNA: TGCAGCGTTGTTCAGGGTTCAGATACGCAGTATTTT; clone size: .; J gene: TRBJ2-3; V gene: TRBV29-1; D gene: .
CDR3 protein: CASSLRYAGELFF; CDR3 DNA: TGTGCCAGCAGTTTGAGGTACGCCGGGGAGCTGTTTTTT; clone size: .; J gene: TRBJ2-2; V gene: TRBV27; D gene: .
CDR3 protein: CASSPSGGSGGTEAFF; CDR3 DNA: TGTGCCAGCAGCCCCAGTGGGGGTTCAGGGGGGACTGAAGCTTTCTTT; clone size: .; J gene: TRBJ1-1; V gene: TRBV7-9; D gene: TRBD1
CDR3 protein: CASSQTRGVYEKLFF; CDR3 DNA: TGTGCCAGCAGTCAAACCAGGGGTGTGTATGAAAAACTGTTTTTT; clone size: .; J gene: TRBJ1-4; V gene: TRBV28; D gene: .
CDR3 protein: CASSQDPGGYNEQFF; CDR3 DNA: TGCGCCAGCAGCCAAGATCCCGGGGGCTACAATGAGCAGTTCTTC; clone size: .; J gene: TRBJ2-1; V gene: TRBV4-1; D gene: .
CDR3 protein: CASSLRDRGSDEQYF; CDR3 DNA: TGTGCCAGCAGCCTCCGGGACAGGGGAAGCGACGAGCAGTACTTC; clone size: .; J gene: TRBJ2-7; V gene: TRBV7-8; D gene: TRBD1
CDR3 protein: CASSQGGQSWEKLFF; CDR3 DNA: TGCGCCAGCAGCCAAGGAGGGCAGTCTTGGGAAAAACTGTTTTTT; clone size: .; J gene: TRBJ1-4; V gene: TRBV4-3; D gene: .
CDR3 protein: CASSFSDRGSEKLFF; CDR3 DNA: TGTGCCAGCAGCTTTTCGGACAGGGGTAGTGAAAAACTGTTTTTT; clone size: .; J gene: TRBJ1-4; V gene: TRBV7-8; D gene: TRBD1
CDR3 protein: CATTDRGVNLLTANEQFF; CDR3 DNA: TGTGCCACCACGGACAGGGGAGTCAACCTACTTACTGCCAATGAGCAGTTCTTC; clone size: .; J gene: TRBJ2-1; V gene: TRBV19; D gene: TRBD1
CDR3 protein: CASSLSALAGTYEQYF; CDR3 DNA: TGTGCCAGCAGCTTATCTGCCCTAGCGGGAACCTACGAGCAGTACTTC; clone size: .; J gene: TRBJ2-7; V gene: TRBV11-2; D gene: TRBD2
CDR3 protein: CASSLDAGGTPEQYF; CDR3 DNA: TGTGCCAGCAGCTTGGATGCGGGAGGGACTCCCGAGCAGTACTTC; clone size: .; J gene: TRBJ2-7; V gene: TRBV5-6; D gene: TRBD2
CDR3 protein: CASSEWGREDTQYF; CDR3 DNA: TGTGCCAGCAGTGAGTGGGGGCGGGAGGATACGCAGTATTTT; clone size: .; J gene: TRBJ2-3; V gene: TRBV2; D gene: .
CDR3 protein: CASSRDRYTDTQYF; CDR3 DNA: TGCGCCAGCAGCCGGGACAGATACACAGATACGCAGTATTTT; clone size: .; J gene: TRBJ2-3; V gene: TRBV5-1; D gene: TRBD1
CDR3 protein: CASSLRDRNTEAFF; CDR3 DNA: TGTGCCAGCAGTTTAAGGGACAGGAACACTGAAGCTTTCTTT; clone size: few; J gene: TRBJ1-1; V gene: TRBV28; D gene: TRBD1
CDR3 protein: CAISDRRGPPGTNEKLFF; CDR3 DNA: TGTGCCATCAGTGACCGCAGGGGGCCCCCAGGGACTAATGAAAAACTGTTTTTT; clone size: once; J gene: TRBJ1-4; V gene: TRBV10-3; D gene: TRBD1
CDR3 protein: CASTLYGANVLTF; CDR3 DNA: TGTGCCAGCACCCTATATGGGGCCAACGTCCTGACTTTC; clone size: .; J gene: TRBJ2-6; V gene: TRBV6-1; D gene: .
CDR3 protein: CASRRDRGRLYGYTF; CDR3 DNA: TGTGCCAGCAGAAGAGACAGGGGGCGCTTGTACGGCTACACCTTC; clone size: .; J gene: TRBJ1-2; V gene: TRBV6-1; D gene: TRBD1
CDR3 protein: CASSLQRLLYGYTF; CDR3 DNA: TGTGCCAGCAGCTTACAGCGACTACTCTATGGCTACACCTTC; clone size: .; J gene: TRBJ1-2; V gene: TRBV5-8; D gene: .
CDR3 protein: CASSPMTSGSSYEQYF; CDR3 DNA: TGCGCCAGCAGCCCAATGACTAGCGGGAGCTCCTACGAGCAGTACTTC; clone size: .; J gene: TRBJ2-7; V gene: TRBV5-1; D gene: TRBD2
CDR3 protein: CASSGGSGSKLFF; CDR3 DNA: TGTGCCAGCAGCGGAGGATCGGGGTCAAAACTGTTTTTT; clone size: .; J gene: TRBJ1-4; V gene: TRBV9; D gene: .
CDR3 protein: CASSRQIIQETQYF; CDR3 DNA: TGCGCCAGCAGCCGGCAGATCATCCAAGAGACCCAGTACTTC; clone size: .; J gene: TRBJ2-5; V gene: TRBV4-1; D gene: .
CDR3 protein: CASSPNRAANEKLFF; CDR3 DNA: TGTGCCAGCAGTCCTAACAGGGCTGCTAATGAAAAACTGTTTTTT; clone size: .; J gene: TRBJ1-4; V gene: TRBV6-6; D gene: .
CDR3 protein: CASSIQGPREAFF; CDR3 DNA: TGTGCCAGTAGTATCCAGGGCCCTAGAGAAGCTTTCTTT; clone size: .; J gene: TRBJ1-1; V gene: TRBV19; D gene: .
CDR3 protein: CASSVGSGDQPQHF; CDR3 DNA: TGTGCCAGCAGCGTAGGGTCAGGGGATCAGCCCCAGCATTTT; clone size: .; J gene: TRBJ1-5; V gene: TRBV9; D gene: .
CDR3 protein: CASSQDEGGTDTQYF; CDR3 DNA: TGCGCCAGCAGCCAAGATGAGGGGGGCACAGATACGCAGTATTTT; clone size: .; J gene: TRBJ2-3; V gene: TRBV4-1; D gene: .
CDR3 protein: CASSPTRVMETQYF; CDR3 DNA: TGTGCCAGCAGCCCCACGAGGGTGATGGAGACCCAGTACTTC; clone size: .; J gene: TRBJ2-5; V gene: TRBV9; D gene: .
CDR3 protein: CATPIEGSGNTIYF; CDR3 DNA: TGTGCCACTCCCATCGAGGGCTCTGGAAACACCATATATTTT; clone size: .; J gene: TRBJ1-3; V gene: TRBV7-9; D gene: .
CDR3 protein: CASSSGITYEQYF; CDR3 DNA: TGTGCCAGCAGTTCAGGGATTACCTACGAGCAGTACTTC; clone size: .; J gene: TRBJ2-7; V gene: TRBV27; D gene: .
CDR3 protein: CASNIHRGSGNQPQHF; CDR3 DNA: TGTGCCAGCAACATACACAGGGGATCGGGCAATCAGCCCCAGCATTTT; clone size: .; J gene: TRBJ1-5; V gene: TRBV7-8; D gene: TRBD1
CDR3 protein: CASSQGEAGGYQETQYF; CDR3 DNA: TGCGCCAGCAGCCAAGGGGAGGCGGGAGGGTACCAAGAGACCCAGTACTTC; clone size: .; J gene: TRBJ2-5; V gene: TRBV4-3; D gene: TRBD2
CDR3 protein: CASREYETQYF; CDR3 DNA: TGTGCCAGCAGGGAGTATGAGACCCAGTACTTC; clone size: once; J gene: TRBJ2-5; V gene: TRBV6-5; D gene: .
CDR3 protein: CASRTDRKEAFF; CDR3 DNA: TGTGCCAGCAGGACGGACAGAAAGGAAGCTTTCTTT; clone size: .; J gene: TRBJ1-1; V gene: TRBV2; D gene: .
CDR3 protein: CASSLNGYEQYF; CDR3 DNA: TGTGCCAGCAGTTTGAATGGTTACGAGCAGTACTTC; clone size: .; J gene: TRBJ2-7; V gene: TRBV28; D gene: .
CDR3 protein: CASSIGSSYEQYF; CDR3 DNA: TGTGCCAGCAGCATCGGGTCATCCTACGAGCAGTACTTC; clone size: .; J gene: TRBJ2-7; V gene: TRBV5-4; D gene: .
CDR3 protein: CASSSLPGLARSSYEQYF; CDR3 DNA: TGCGCCAGCAGTTCGCTCCCGGGACTAGCGAGAAGCTCCTACGAGCAGTACTTC; clone size: .; J gene: TRBJ2-7; V gene: TRBV5-1; D gene: TRBD2
CDR3 protein: CASSLTGTEANYGYTF; CDR3 DNA: TGTGCCAGCAGCTTAACAGGGACCGAAGCTAACTATGGCTACACCTTC; clone size: .; J gene: TRBJ1-2; V gene: TRBV7-9; D gene: .
CDR3 protein: CASSFSLDRSYEQYF; CDR3 DNA: TGTGCCAGCAGCTTTAGCTTGGACAGATCCTACGAGCAGTACTTC; clone size: .; J gene: TRBJ2-7; V gene: TRBV11-2; D gene: .
CDR3 protein: CASSQDTSGLEGETQYF; CDR3 DNA: TGTGCCAGCAGCCAGGACACTAGCGGGCTTGAGGGGGAGACCCAGTACTTC; clone size: .; J gene: TRBJ2-5; V gene: TRBV4-2; D gene: TRBD2